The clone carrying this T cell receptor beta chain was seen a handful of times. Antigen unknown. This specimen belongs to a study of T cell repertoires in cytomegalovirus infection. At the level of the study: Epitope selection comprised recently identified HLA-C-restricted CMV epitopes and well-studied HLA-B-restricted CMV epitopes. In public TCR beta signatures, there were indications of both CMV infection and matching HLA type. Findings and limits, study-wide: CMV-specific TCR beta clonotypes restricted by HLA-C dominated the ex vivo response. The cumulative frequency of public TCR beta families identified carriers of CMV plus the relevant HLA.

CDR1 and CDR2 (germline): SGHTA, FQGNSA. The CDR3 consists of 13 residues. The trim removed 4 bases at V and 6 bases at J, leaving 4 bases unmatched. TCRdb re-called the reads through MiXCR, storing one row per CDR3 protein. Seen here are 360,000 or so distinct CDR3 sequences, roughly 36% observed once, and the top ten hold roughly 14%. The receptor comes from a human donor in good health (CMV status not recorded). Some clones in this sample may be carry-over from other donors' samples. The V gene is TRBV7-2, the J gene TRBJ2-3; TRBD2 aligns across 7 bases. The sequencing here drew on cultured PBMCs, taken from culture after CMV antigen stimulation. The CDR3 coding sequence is TGTGCCAGCAGCTGGGACTACTCCGATACGCAGTATTTT. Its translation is CASSWDYSDTQYF.